These 22 T cell receptor beta chains share one sample of origin, sequenced in a study of regulatory T cells in long-lasting Graves disease. Library construction for TCR beta used iRepertoire HTBI primers and Arm-PCR of CDR3 regions. TCRdb re-called the multiplex PCR reads with MiXCR, one entry per CDR3 protein. The sample includes 400,000 to 450,000 distinct CDR3 sequences, 15% of them seen just once. Time point of the sample: newly diagnosed GD, antithyroid drugs for less than 3 months. Extracted PBMC RNA gave rise to the TCR library. This sample was also put to use in a study of T cells in Graves' hyperthyroidism and ophthalmopathy.

The starting material was peripheral blood mononuclear cells (PBMCs), obtained at new diagnosis, from a patient treated with antithyroid drugs. All receptors derive from a woman aged 25 to 39 with Graves disease.

This clonotype was seen a handful of times. The chain carries TRBV6-1 and TRBJ2-1, with D possibly TRBD1 on 6 matching bases. Trimming took off 6 bases at V and 8 bases at J, with 17 bases between the two ends. This CDR3 has 14 residues. Germline V gene data show CDR1 as MNHNS and CDR2 as SASEGT. The CDR3 reads CASSGQSEYDEQFF. CDR3 bases: TGTGCCAGCAGCGGACAGAGTGAGTACGATGAGCAGTTCTTC.

The V gene is TRBV5-1, the J gene TRBJ2-3; TRBD1 matches 8 bases. The germline V gene encodes CDR1 SGHRS and CDR2 YFSETQ. This CDR3 has 16 residues. V dropped 0 bases and J dropped 2; count of bases not matched to a gene: 5. As DNA, the CDR3 is TGCGCCAGCAGCTTGGAGGGACAGGTTGCCACAGATACGCAGTATTTT. Its translation is CASSLEGQVATDTQYF.

This clonotype has a count of ten or more. The chain links TRBV6-2 or TRBV6-3 to TRBJ2-5; 11 bases are a match to TRBD2. The germline V gene has CDR1 MNHEY and CDR2 SVGEGT. With V trimmed by 4 bases and J by 3 bases, 7 bases remained unmatched. This CDR3 comprises 16 residues. CDR3 DNA sequence: TGTGCCAGCAGTTCACTAGCGGGAGCGACGGAAGAGACCCAGTACTTC. Residues: CASSSLAGATEETQYF.

The J gene is TRBJ1-5, the V gene TRBV7-8, with 7 nucleotides matching TRBD1. The ends lost 0 bases at V and 5 bases at J; junction bases unmatched: 7. CDR3 length: 16 residues. In germline, CDR1 is SGHVS, CDR2 FQNEAQ. DNA of the CDR3: TGTGCCAGCAGCTTAGCGCAGGGGGACATTTATCAGCCCCAGCATTTT. It specifies CASSLAQGDIYQPQHF.

There are many counts of this clonotype. The chain links TRBV6-1 to TRBJ1-3; no reliable D call. Germline V gives CDR1 MNHNS, CDR2 SASEGT. The V end was cut by 3 bases, the J end by 0 bases, with 6 bases between. The CDR3 extends over 14 amino acids. This chain's CDR3 is CASSEWDSGNTIYF. The CDR3 DNA is TGTGCCAGCAGTGAGTGGGACTCTGGAAACACCATATATTTT.

Many counts were recorded for this clonotype. This CDR3 is CAISGGDYGYTF. The CDR3 region has the DNA TGTGCCATCAGTGGAGGGGACTATGGCTACACCTTC. The chain uses TRBV10-3 and TRBJ1-2; tentatively, D is TRBD1 (5 bases). V lost 4 bases and J 3 bases, leaving 6 bases between the germline ends. Germline lookup yields CDR1 ENHRY and CDR2 SYGVKD. The length of the CDR3 is 12 residues.

The rearrangement joins TRBV5-1 to TRBJ2-1; 9 bases line up with TRBD2. The V and J ends lost 0 bases and 10 bases, in that order; junction bases with no gene match: 8. This CDR3 is built from 15 residues. Germline assignment: CDR1 SGHRS and CDR2 YFSETQ. The CDR3 coding sequence is TGCGCCAGCAGCTTGGTGGGACTAGCAACGGGCGAGCAGTTCTTC. This translates into CASSLVGLATGEQFF.

This clonotype was counted at least ten times. The V and J genes are TRBV11-3 and TRBJ2-7; D is perhaps TRBD2 (5 bases). The ends were cut back, 6 bases at V and 4 bases at J, with 13 bases in the middle. Germline values: CDR1 SGHNT, CDR2 YENEEA. The CDR3 totals 13 residues. The CDR3 is CASSPPLAYEQYF. For the CDR3, the DNA is TGTGCCAGCAGTCCCCCCCTAGCTTACGAGCAGTACTTC. Together with reference TRBV11-3 and TRBJ2-7, the CDR3 gives the full variable domain: EAGVVQSPRYKIIEKKQPVAFWCNPISGHNTLYWYLQNLGQGPELLIRYENEEAVDDSQLPKDRFSAERLKGVDSTLKIQPAELGDSAVYLCASSPPLAYEQYFGPGTRLTVT.

There are many counts of this clonotype. The chain has TRBV12-3 or TRBV12-4 and TRBJ2-3; 7 bases are shared with TRBD2. Trimming removed 5 bases from V and 2 bases from J; junction bases left unmatched: 7. The CDR3 consists of 15 residues. DNA for the CDR3: TGTGCCAGCAGTCTAAAAAGCGGGGCCACAGATACGCAGTATTTT. This gives the protein CASSLKSGATDTQYF.

This clonotype was counted a single time. This may come from a read error, since a much larger clone is one base off. V gene TRBV10-3 combines with J gene TRBJ1-2; D is undetermined. The CDR3 consists of 13 residues. CDR1 ENHRY and CDR2 SYGVKD come from the germline V gene. CDR3 amino acids: CSIPGGLNYGYTF. CDR3 DNA sequence: TGTTCCATCCCGGGAGGCCTTAACTATGGCTACACCTTC.

Concerning this clonotype itself: With a much larger clone just one base away, this may be a read error. This rearrangement joins TRBV12-3 or TRBV12-4 to TRBJ2-5, with D possibly being TRBD2 (6 bases). V lost 4 bases and J 5 bases, leaving 17 bases between the germline ends. This CDR3 comprises 15 residues. In DNA, the CDR3 is TGTGCCAGCAGTTCAGATCGGCGGGATAGGGAGACCCAGTACTTC. Protein sequence: CASSSDRRDRETQYF.

This clonotype has only a few counts. V usage is TRBV15 and J usage is TRBJ2-7, with D tentatively TRBD2 (6 bases). Germline values: CDR1 LNHNV, CDR2 YYDKDF (reference sequence). Trimming took 5 bases from V and 0 from J, leaving 14 bases between them. This CDR3 contains 15 residues. CDR3 residues: CATSRLAGSSYEQYF. The CDR3 DNA reads TGTGCCACCAGCCGTCTTGCGGGGAGCTCCTACGAGCAGTACTTC.

This chain links TRBV6-1 with TRBJ1-6, with D tentatively TRBD1 (5 bases). This CDR3 has 14 residues. V was cut by 6 bases and J by 4 bases, with 10 bases left in between. CDR1 is MNHNS, CDR2 SASEGT, per germline. The CDR3 DNA is TGTGCCAGCAGGGGGGACGTATATAATTCACCCCTCCACTTT. Its translation: CASRGDVYNSPLHF.

This clonotype was picked up a small number of times. The chain employs TRBV30 and TRBJ1-1; no reliable D call. Trimming took off 5 bases at V and 0 bases at J, with 7 bases between the two ends. This CDR3 is built from 12 residues. Per germline, CDR1 GTSNPN and CDR2 SVGIG (reference sequence). The CDR3 is CAWEQMNTEAFF. The DNA of the CDR3 is TGTGCCTGGGAACAGATGAACACTGAAGCTTTCTTT.

In its sample, this clonotype was seen many times. The CDR3 reads CASSPSRTVPNTGELFF. The CDR3 DNA is TGTGCCAGCAGCCCCTCCCGAACAGTGCCGAACACCGGGGAGCTGTTTTTT. This sequence joins TRBV7-3 and TRBJ2-2, with unresolved D. Germline-derived CDR1 and CDR2 are SGHTA and FQGTGA. Trimming cost V 5 bases and J 0 bases, with 16 bases left between them. The CDR3 totals 17 residues.

This clonotype was seen ten or more times. The chain is built from TRBV7-6 and TRBJ2-6; TRBD1 matches at 9 bases. The CDR3 is 19 residues long. Germline trimming cut 6 bases from V and 0 bases from J; bases unmatched to any gene: 12. CDR1 is SGHVS, CDR2 FNYEAQ, per germline. CDR3 protein: CASSPTGTGIFSGANVLTF. The CDR3 DNA reads TGTGCCAGCAGTCCAACCGGGACAGGGATTTTCTCTGGGGCCAACGTCCTGACTTTC.

This clonotype appeared many times. The rearrangement joins TRBV12-3 or TRBV12-4 to TRBJ2-1; weak D call: TRBD2 (7 bases). V was pared by 2 bases and J by 10 bases, with 12 bases between. The CDR3 runs 13 residues. The CDR3 coding sequence is TGTGCCAGCAGTTTATTAGGGGGGGTCGAGCAGTTCTTC. This encodes CASSLLGGVEQFF.

This clonotype came up many times. This sequence joins TRBV20-1 and TRBJ1-2; 12 bases fit TRBD1. Germline loops: CDR1 DFQATT, CDR2 SNEGSKA (reference sequence). The J segment lost 5 bases and the V segment lost 6 bases, leaving 16 bases of the junction unmatched. CDR3 length: 17 amino acids. Here the CDR3 DNA reads TGCAGTGCCCTACTGGAGGGGACAGGGGGCTCTCCTTATGGCTACACCTTC. This gives the protein CSALLEGTGGSPYGYTF.

In its sample, this clonotype was seen many times. The V call is TRBV6-1, the J call TRBJ2-7; 9 bases agree with TRBD1. This CDR3 contains 15 residues. Trimming took 6 bases from V and 4 from J; bases not matched to a gene: 10. Germline V gene sequence: CDR1 MNHNS, CDR2 SASEGT. The CDR3 here is CASRETGTGPYEQYF. CDR3 in DNA: TGTGCCAGCAGAGAAACCGGGACAGGGCCTTACGAGCAGTACTTC.

The rearrangement links TRBV7-2 to TRBJ1-4; D unresolved. This CDR3 has 15 residues. V gave up 3 bases and J gave up 3 bases, with 11 bases separating them. Germline V gene data show CDR1 as SGHTA and CDR2 as FQGNSA. The CDR3 DNA sequence: TGTGCCAGCAGCTTGGTGGGTCCCCCTAATGAAAAACTGTTTTTT. Amino acid sequence: CASSLVGPPNEKLFF.

The chain carries TRBV20-1 and TRBJ2-1, with D perhaps TRBD2 (6 bases). The ends were cut back, 6 bases at V and 8 bases at J, with 14 bases in the middle. Germline V gene sequence: CDR1 DFQATT, CDR2 SNEGSKA (reference sequence). The CDR3 spans 12 residues. The CDR3, as DNA: TGCAGTGCCAGGAGGGTGAGCGATGAGCAGTTCTTC. Protein sequence: CSARRVSDEQFF.

This clonotype was seen ten or more times. This sequence joins TRBV18 and TRBJ1-5; D is perhaps TRBD1 (5 bases). This CDR3 comprises 18 residues. Germline CDR1 is KGHSH and CDR2 is LQKENI. The V and J ends lost 0 bases and 2 bases respectively, with 17 bases between them. CDR3 sequence: CASSPPNLGQGGNQPQHF. The DNA of the CDR3 is TGTGCCAGCTCACCACCGAACCTGGGCCAGGGCGGCAATCAGCCCCAGCATTTT.